The T cell receptor beta chain under discussion was sequenced for a study of blood T cell repertoires in COVID-19. Unmatched junction bases numbered 0, after V lost 0 bases and J lost 7 bases. This CDR3 spans 14 amino acids. Germline V gene sequence: CDR1 SGHRS, CDR2 YFSETQ. This clone was observed a handful of times. Assay used: immunoSEQ multiplex PCR; TCRdb lists only in-frame clones, some missing. The data contain some 180,000 clones, about 80% of them singletons. The chain has TRBV5-1 and TRBJ1-6, with TRBD1 matching over 8 bases. The sequence derives from a man aged 55 to 70 who had been exposed to COVID-19. Sequencing was done on a sample of PBMCs or T cells enriched from blood (not recorded which). In DNA form, the CDR3 reads TGCGCCAGCAGCTTGGACAGGGGGAATTCACCCCTCCACTTT. It yields the protein CASSLDRGNSPLHF.